The entry below describes one T cell receptor beta chain. The record originates from a study of OX40 agonist ivuxolimab in advanced cancers. About the study: Given to patients was ivuxolimab, an agonistic anti-OX40 (CD134) antibody. Patients were dosed intravenously with ivuxolimab at 0.01 to 10 mg/kg every 2 weeks. Partial responses were seen in three patients, one with hepatocellular carcinoma and two with cutaneous melanoma.

CDR1 and CDR2 (germline): SQVTM, ANQGSEA. The CDR3 is 14 residues long. The junction had 6 bases not matched to a gene; V was cut back by 6 bases and J by 3 bases. Generated by immunoSEQ multiplex PCR, the TCRdb table keeps only in-frame clones and is missing some. The top ten clones hold just over 0.3% of a sample with about 67,000 clones, approximately 90% of them seen once. The sequence derives from an adult with an advanced solid tumor such as melanoma, head and neck, liver or kidney cancer. V and J are TRBV29-1 and TRBJ2-1, with 9 bases that match TRBD2. This material consisted of CD4+ or CD8+ T cells sorted from blood, taken in a trial of the OX40 agonist ivuxolimab. The CDR3 bases are TGCAGCGTAGAGGCTAGCGGGATCTACAATGAGCAGTTCTTC. Its translation is CSVEASGIYNEQFF.